Shown below are 32 T cell receptor beta chains from a single sample sequenced in a study of Ad26.COV2.S vaccination and SARS-CoV-2 variants. TCRdb's table, derived via immunoSEQ multiplex PCR, lists solely in-frame clones and lacks some. The sample contains about 400,000 clones, roughly 90% of which appear only once. Specified treatment: roughly 20 received Ad26.COV2.S at low or high dose, single or two shots; about 5 received placebo; per-sample allocation not given. Samples analyzed were those drawn on day 63 after the first vaccine or placebo injection. Sequencing used peripheral blood, obtained in a trial of Ad26.COV2.S vaccine versus placebo. The receptors were gathered from a person between 18 and 60 years old who received the Ad26.COV2.S COVID-19 vaccine or a placebo.

The gene calls are TRBV19 and TRBJ2-2; TRBD2 might be the D (6 bases). Trimming left V 3 bases short and J 5 bases short, with 13 bases between. Germline values: CDR1 LNHDA, CDR2 SQIVND (reference sequence). This CDR3 is 15 amino acids long. The CDR3 is CASSILLAGTGELFF. The DNA for the CDR3 is TGTGCCAGTAGTATTCTGCTCGCGGGGACCGGGGAGCTGTTTTTT.

The chain is built from TRBV5-6 and TRBJ2-7; perhaps TRBD2 as D (6 bases). The CDR3 has 12 amino acids. Germline-derived CDR1 and CDR2 are SGHDT and YYEEEE. V was pared by 3 bases and J by 6 bases, with 10 bases between. CDR3 in amino acids: CASSSLRGEQYF. DNA for the CDR3: TGTGCCAGCAGCTCCCTGCGGGGCGAGCAGTACTTC. Variable domain in full (rest from reference TRBV5-6 and TRBJ2-7): DAGVTQSPTHLIKTRGQQVTLRCSPKSGHDTVSWYQQALGQGPQFIFQYYEEEERQRGNFPDRFSGHQFPNYSSELNVNALLLGDSALYLCASSSLRGEQYFGPGTRLTVT.

The rearrangement uses TRBV6-5 and TRBJ1-1; 7 bases are a match to TRBD1. Germline trimming cut 0 bases from V and 5 bases from J; bases unmatched to any gene: 6. The CDR3 spans 15 residues. Germline assignment: CDR1 MNHEY and CDR2 SVGAGI. The CDR3 is CASSYSNQGGTEAFF. CDR3 coding DNA: TGTGCCAGCAGTTACTCGAACCAGGGGGGGACTGAAGCTTTCTTT.

A word on this clone: The same CDR3 can be traced to other DNA sequences in this sample. The CDR3 DNA is TGTGCCAGCAGTTATTCCAGGGACGAGCAGTACTTC. It yields the protein CASSYSRDEQYF. The V and J genes are TRBV6-5 and TRBJ2-7; the D gene is possibly TRBD1 (5 bases). The CDR3 contains 12 residues. The V end lost 3 bases, the J end lost 5 bases, and 8 bases lay between the germline ends. CDR1 is MNHEY, CDR2 SVGAGI, per germline.

The rearrangement uses TRBV6-4 and TRBJ1-1; possible D gene TRBD1, 5 bases. Trimming left V 6 bases short and J 6 bases short, with 14 bases between. CDR1 and CDR2 (germline): MRHNA, SNTAGT. This CDR3 spans 13 amino acids. CDR3 in amino acids: CASRKTEYAEAFF. CDR3 nucleotides: TGTGCCAGCAGGAAGACAGAGTACGCTGAAGCTTTCTTT.

This clone was found once. The chain employs TRBV28 and TRBJ1-6; TRBD1 aligns across 7 bases. The CDR3 extends over 18 amino acids. V shed 7 bases and J 10 bases; nucleotides not matched to a gene: 22. Germline CDR1 reads MDHEN; CDR2 reads SYDVKM. In nucleotides, the CDR3 is TGTGCCAGCATTCCGAGCGGCCGCCTCAAAAAAGGGGGCTCACCCCTCCACTTT. Protein product: CASIPSGRLKKGGSPLHF.

The chain uses TRBV7-9 and TRBJ2-3, with TRBD1 identical over 9 bases. Germline CDR1 reads SEHNR; CDR2 reads FQNEAQ (reference sequence). The CDR3 runs to 15 residues. Trimming removed 7 bases from V and 5 bases from J; junction bases left unmatched: 10. The CDR3 here is CASTQRGTGKDTQYF. The CDR3 DNA sequence: TGTGCCAGCACCCAAAGGGGGACAGGGAAAGATACGCAGTATTTT.

In this sample, this clone turned up a few times. The CDR3 loop reads CASSLVAGSYGYTF. In DNA form, the CDR3 reads TGCGCCAGCAGCTTGGTTGCAGGGAGCTATGGCTACACCTTC. V usage is TRBV5-1 and J usage is TRBJ1-2; a possible D gene is TRBD1 (5 bases). Trimming removed 0 bases from V and 4 bases from J, with 10 bases in between. This CDR3 is built from 14 residues. Germline CDR1 is SGHRS and CDR2 is YFSETQ.

The rearrangement joins TRBV14 to TRBJ1-1, with TRBD1 as a possible D gene (5 bases). Germline assignment: CDR1 SGHDN and CDR2 FVKESK. The CDR3 has 12 amino acids. The ends were cut back, 8 bases at V and 4 bases at J, with 11 bases in the middle. The CDR3 reads CASYGGGTEAFF. The CDR3 region has the DNA TGTGCCAGCTACGGGGGGGGCACTGAAGCTTTCTTT.

A few counts support this clone. The chain joins TRBV7-2 to TRBJ1-4; D not certain. CDR3 length equals 14 residues. Trimming removed 1 base at V and 7 bases at J, with 10 bases between. Looked up from germline, CDR1 is SGHTA and CDR2 is FQGNSA. Written as DNA, the CDR3 is TGTGCCAGCAGCTTAGTCCTGGGAGGTGAAAAACTGTTTTTT. Protein: CASSLVLGGEKLFF.

This clone is a singleton in its sample. The V call is TRBV24-1, the J call TRBJ2-1; D possibly corresponds to TRBD2 (6 bases). V lost 9 bases and J 0 bases, leaving 17 bases between the germline ends. The CDR3 contains 16 residues. CDR1 is KGHDR, CDR2 SFDVKD, per germline. CDR3 amino acids: CATPGRENSSYNEQFF. CDR3 bases: TGTGCCACCCCCGGCCGGGAGAACAGCTCCTACAATGAGCAGTTCTTC.

Here the CDR3 DNA reads TGTGCCAGCAGCACCCGAAACAGGGACAACGAGCAGTACTTC. As protein: CASSTRNRDNEQYF. J is TRBJ2-7 and V is TRBV7-9; TRBD1 is a possible D gene (6 bases). CDR1 SEHNR and CDR2 FQNEAQ come from the germline V gene (reference sequence). Trimming left V 5 bases short and J 5 bases short, with 16 bases between. The CDR3 runs 14 residues.

The rearrangement joins TRBV29-1 to TRBJ1-1; 10 positions agree with TRBD1. J lost 7 bases, V lost 7 bases, and 3 bases had no gene match. The CDR3 is 11 residues long. Germline lookup yields CDR1 SQVTM and CDR2 ANQGSEA. CDR3 DNA sequence: TGCAGCGAACGGACAGGGGGTGAAGCTTTCTTT. It translates to CSERTGGEAFF.

The chain couples TRBV6-6 to TRBJ1-1; unclear D gene. The CDR3 runs to 13 residues. Trimming took 4 bases from V and 3 from J, leaving 9 bases between them. Germline V gives CDR1 MNHNY, CDR2 SVGAGI (reference sequence). The CDR3 is CASSSDRDTEAFF. DNA of the CDR3: TGTGCCAGCAGTTCAGACCGGGACACTGAAGCTTTCTTT.

The V and J genes are TRBV6-6 and TRBJ1-2; D is undetermined. Germline V CDR1 and CDR2: MNHNY, SVGAGI (reference sequence). This CDR3 has 11 residues. V lost 6 bases and J 6 bases, leaving 8 bases between the germline ends. CDR3: CASRDSHGYTF. In nucleotides, the CDR3 is TGTGCCAGCAGGGATAGCCATGGCTACACCTTC.

CDR3 bases: TGTGCTAGTGGAGCGGGACAGGGGGCCGAGACCCAGTACTTC. Its protein product is CASGAGQGAETQYF. This chain joins TRBV12-5 and TRBJ2-5, with TRBD1 matching over 12 bases. The CDR3 covers 14 residues. CDR1 LGHNT and CDR2 FRNRAP come from the germline V gene. V shed 6 bases, J shed 5 bases, and the junction held 4 bases outside the gene matches.

The chain recombines TRBV18 with TRBJ1-1; D gene uncertain. This CDR3 contains 15 residues. CDR1 and CDR2 from the germline V gene are KGHSH and LQKENI. Trimming pared 6 bases from V and 3 bases from J, leaving 17 bases between. The CDR3 loop is CASSPRRGFDTEAFF. The CDR3 nucleotides are TGTGCCAGCTCCCCCCGGCGAGGGTTTGACACTGAAGCTTTCTTT.

This clone was recorded only once. The chain joins TRBV4-3 to TRBJ1-3; D possibly corresponds to TRBD1 (5 bases). V was cut by 0 bases and J by 2 bases, with 11 bases left in between. Looked up from germline, CDR1 is LGHNA and CDR2 is YSLEER. This CDR3 region has 16 residues. The CDR3 protein is CASSQDGGFPGNTIYF. As DNA, the CDR3 is TGCGCCAGCAGCCAAGATGGGGGTTTCCCTGGAAACACCATATATTTT.

The V call is TRBV18, the J call TRBJ1-1; a possible D gene is TRBD1 (5 bases). Germline CDR1 and CDR2: KGHSH and LQKENI. The V gene lost 8 bases and the J gene lost 7 bases, with 26 bases spanning the gap. The CDR3 extends over 16 amino acids. CDR3: CASQIGVGAISSEAFF. As DNA, the CDR3 is TGTGCCAGCCAGATAGGGGTAGGAGCCATTTCGAGTGAAGCTTTCTTT.

The sample holds a few counts of this clone. This chain links TRBV5-1 with TRBJ1-1; D may be TRBD1 (5 bases). The CDR3 totals 15 residues. The V gene's germline CDR1 is SGHRS and CDR2 YFSETQ. Trimming took off 2 bases at V and 6 bases at J, with 17 bases between the two ends. This CDR3 reads CASSFDARVSSEAFF. CDR3 coding DNA: TGCGCCAGCAGCTTCGACGCCAGGGTTAGCTCTGAAGCTTTCTTT. The whole variable domain, filled in from reference TRBV5-1 and TRBJ1-1, reads KAGVTQTPRYLIKTRGQQVTLSCSPISGHRSVSWYQQTPGQGLQFLFEYFSETQRNKGNFPGRFSGRQFSNSRSEMNVSTLELGDSALYLCASSFDARVSSEAFFGQGTRLTVV.

This chain joins TRBV30 and TRBJ1-5; no firm D call. The CDR3 is made up of 14 amino acids. V lost 0 bases to trimming and J lost 0 bases, with 6 bases between them. Germline loops: CDR1 GTSNPN, CDR2 SVGIG (reference sequence). The CDR3 is CAWSVRLSNQPQHF. The CDR3 region has the DNA TGTGCCTGGAGTGTAAGGCTTAGCAATCAGCCCCAGCATTTT.

In DNA form, the CDR3 reads TGTGCCAGCAGCTTTACAGGGCCCACAGATACGCAGTATTTT. Its translation: CASSFTGPTDTQYF. The gene calls are TRBV11-2 and TRBJ2-3, with D maybe TRBD1 (6 bases). This CDR3 is 14 amino acids long. CDR1 is SGHAT and CDR2 is FQNNGV in the germline V gene. The V end was cut by 3 bases, the J end by 2 bases, with 9 bases between.

This clone was seen just once. The chain joins TRBV6-5 to TRBJ1-1; TRBD1 might be the D (6 bases). Deletions cut 7 bases from V and 8 bases from J, with 23 bases between. Germline V gives CDR1 MNHEY, CDR2 SVGAGI. This CDR3 contains 15 residues. The CDR3 reads CASIGSARGWGEAFF. The CDR3 DNA is TGTGCCAGCATTGGGTCAGCCAGGGGATGGGGGGAAGCTTTCTTT.

This chain links TRBV7-2 with TRBJ1-4; 10 bases align to TRBD1. This CDR3 region has 15 residues. The V and J ends lost 2 bases and 7 bases, in that order; junction bases with no gene match: 4. Germline CDR1 reads SGHTA; CDR2 reads FQGNSA. The CDR3 DNA sequence: TGTGCCAGCAGCTTATCCGGACAGGGGGGTGAAAAACTGTTTTTT. It encodes CASSLSGQGGEKLFF.

The chain is built from TRBV27 and TRBJ2-7; no reliable D call. The germline V gene encodes CDR1 MNHEY and CDR2 SMNVEV (reference sequence). The CDR3 runs 16 residues. V was clipped by 4 bases and J by 0 bases, with 16 bases between them. CDR3 sequence (DNA): TGTGCCAGCAGTTCCCACAAATGGAGTAGCTCCTACGAGCAGTACTTC. This codes for CASSSHKWSSSYEQYF.

This sequence joins TRBV5-1 and TRBJ1-1; D ambiguous. V lost 0 bases and J lost 0, with 0 bases in between. From germline, CDR1 is SGHRS and CDR2 YFSETQ. CDR3 length equals 12 residues. CDR3 nucleotides: TGCGCCAGCAGCTTGGTGAACACTGAAGCTTTCTTT. Translation: CASSLVNTEAFF.

This clone was observed once. J is TRBJ2-2 and V is TRBV10-1; 10 nucleotides line up with TRBD1. The CDR3 runs 15 residues. Trimming removed 5 bases from V and 4 bases from J; junction bases left unmatched: 4. Per the germline V gene, CDR1 is WNHNN and CDR2 is SYGVQD (reference sequence). The chain's CDR3 is CASSRGDRGTGELFF. As DNA, the CDR3 is TGCGCCAGCAGTCGAGGGGACAGGGGCACCGGGGAGCTGTTTTTT.

This clone has a single count. The chain carries TRBV7-9 and TRBJ2-1; no clear D. Germline CDR1 is SEHNR and CDR2 is FQNEAQ (reference sequence). The CDR3 is 14 residues long. V was shortened by 3 bases and J by 6 bases, with 12 bases between the two germline ends. In nucleotides, the CDR3 is TGTGCCAGCAGCTTTGAAGTGCCAGGCAATGAGCAGTTCTTC. As protein: CASSFEVPGNEQFF.

This chain links TRBV6-5 with TRBJ1-2; D uncertain. The V gene's germline CDR1 is MNHEY and CDR2 SVGAGI. V was shortened by 7 bases and J by 2 bases, with 11 bases between the two germline ends. The length of the CDR3 is 13 residues. The CDR3 reads CASTPDGNYGYTF. Written as DNA, the CDR3 is TGTGCCAGCACCCCCGACGGGAACTATGGCTACACCTTC.

V gene TRBV19 combines with J gene TRBJ1-5, with 11 bases fitting TRBD1. J gave up 6 bases and V 1 base, and 8 bases lay outside the gene matches. Germline loops: CDR1 LNHDA, CDR2 SQIVND (reference sequence). This CDR3 is 17 amino acids long. This CDR3 is CASSIGSDRGPGQPQHF. The DNA of the CDR3 is TGTGCCAGTAGTATAGGTTCGGACAGGGGGCCTGGTCAGCCCCAGCATTTT.

The rearrangement uses TRBV5-1 and TRBJ2-1, with 7 bases matching TRBD1. In germline, CDR1 is SGHRS, CDR2 YFSETQ. The CDR3 sequence is 16 residues long. V dropped 1 base and J dropped 4; count of bases not matched to a gene: 8. DNA of the CDR3: TGCGCCAGCAGCTTGCAAGGGACAGCATCTTACAATGAGCAGTTCTTC. It translates to CASSLQGTASYNEQFF.

This clone is a singleton in its sample. The V and J genes are TRBV15 and TRBJ2-5; 13 positions agree with TRBD2. The CDR3 is made up of 14 amino acids. Looked up from germline, CDR1 is LNHNV and CDR2 is YYDKDF (reference sequence). The V segment lost 1 base and the J segment 11 bases; nucleotides outside the gene matches: 4. For the CDR3, the DNA is TGTGCCACCAGCAGAGGACTAGCGGGGGGCCTTCAGTACTTC. This translates into CATSRGLAGGLQYF. The full variable domain, completed using reference TRBV15 and TRBJ2-5, is DAMVIQNPRYQVTQFGKPVTLSCSQTLNHNVMYWYQQKSSQAPKLLFHYYDKDFNNEADTPDNFQSRRPNTSFCFLDIRSPGLGDTAMYLCATSRGLAGGLQYFGPGTRLLVL.